This T cell receptor beta chain originates from a study of regulatory T cells in long-lasting Graves disease. Time point denoted: newly diagnosed GD, antithyroid drugs for less than 3 months. Preparation of the TCR library used RNA extracted from PBMCs. Patients with Graves' disease were diagnosed by American Thyroid Association guidelines. Patients hailed from an endocrinology department in Xi'an, China. Study conclusions and caveats: Lower TCR diversity was seen in persistent Graves' patients than in newly diagnosed ones.

Germline CDR1 and CDR2: SNHLY and FYNNEI. Trimming stripped 6 bases from V and 0 bases from J, with 12 bases between. This CDR3 contains 14 residues. In building TCR beta libraries, iRepertoire HTBI primers were used together with Arm-PCR of CDR3 regions. TCRdb independently ran MiXCR on the multiplex PCR reads; one entry per CDR3 protein. The profile shows 200,000 to 250,000 distinct CDR3 sequences, about 19% of them singletons. In the case of this clonotype: Its antigen is not known.

The sequences come from peripheral blood mononuclear cells (PBMCs), collected at new diagnosis, from a patient treated with antithyroid drugs. J is TRBJ2-7 and V is TRBV2, with a weak D call TRBD1 (6 bases). This TCR was recovered from a female donor with Graves disease. The CDR3 nucleotides read TGTGCCAGCAGAGATGACAGGAACTCCTACGAGCAGTACTTC. Its translation is CASRDDRNSYEQYF.